A single sample gave rise to the 19 T cell receptor beta chains below, sequenced in a study of T cells after yellow fever vaccination. TCRdb redid the calling of the 5' RACE reads with MiXCR, one entry per CDR3 protein. The sample includes 150,000 to 200,000 distinct CDR3 sequences, 6% to 7.5% of them seen just once. The sample was CD4+ T cells sorted from PBMCs, taken less than 6 days after the first yellow fever vaccination. Every receptor here comes from a man aged 18 to 35 who received the YFV17D yellow fever vaccine.

This clonotype was seen many times. The genes are TRBV7-8 and TRBJ2-7, with D uncertain. The CDR3 runs to 13 residues. CDR1 SGHVS and CDR2 FQNEAQ come from the germline V gene. Trimming cost V 2 bases and J 4 bases, with 9 bases left between them. Written as DNA, the CDR3 is TGTGCCAGCAGCTTAATCCCCCGATACGAGCAGTACGTC. Translating gives CASSLIPRYEQYV.

This clonotype was seen repeatedly, ten times or more. The chain recombines TRBV6-2 or TRBV6-3 with TRBJ2-3; D might be TRBD1 (6 bases). Trimming cost V 6 bases and J 2 bases, with 12 bases left between them. The CDR3 totals 14 residues. Germline values: CDR1 MNHEY, CDR2 SVGEGT. Written as DNA, the CDR3 is TGTGCCAGCAGGAGGACAGCAGACACAGATACGCAGTATTTT. Protein product: CASRRTADTDTQYF.

This clonotype was counted between two and nine times. V is TRBV7-8 and J is TRBJ2-4, with no clear D. Germline lookup yields CDR1 SGHVS and CDR2 FQNEAQ. The CDR3 runs 13 residues. The V and J ends lost 3 bases and 8 bases respectively, with 11 bases between them. The CDR3, as DNA: TGTGCCAGCAGCTTTTTAGGGATGCACATTCAGTACTTC. It codes for CASSFLGMHIQYF.

At least ten counts were recorded for this clonotype. The V and J genes are TRBV21-1 and TRBJ2-7. TRBV21-1 is listed as a pseudogene. The CDR3 consists of 18 residues. Written as DNA, the CDR3 is TGTGCCAGCAATGACCCTTCTAAGAGACGGTTGGACTCCTACGAGCAGTACTTC. It codes for CASNDPSKRRLDSYEQYF.

This clonotype was observed many times. The chain combines TRBV3-1 with TRBJ2-2, with D unclear. The ends were cut back, 4 bases at V and 4 bases at J, with 7 bases in the middle. Per germline, CDR1 LGHDT and CDR2 YNNKEL (reference sequence). The CDR3 runs to 13 residues. CDR3 DNA: TGTGCCAGCAGCCGCCGGGCCACCGGGGAGCTGTTTTTT. Its translation is CASSRRATGELFF. The entire variable domain, with the rest obtained from reference TRBV3-1 and TRBJ2-2, is as follows: DTAVSQTPKYLVTQMGNDKSIKCEQNLGHDTMYWYKQDSKKFLKIMFSYNNKELIINETVPNRFSPKSPDKAHLNLHINSLELGDSAVYFCASSRRATGELFFGEGSRLTVL.

This clonotype appeared a few times. The chain's CDR3 is CASSPSSDLNYGYTF. In DNA, the CDR3 is TGCGCCAGCAGCCCTTCTTCGGATCTGAACTATGGCTACACCTTC. This chain links TRBV4-3 with TRBJ1-2; D not resolved. In germline, CDR1 is LGHNA, CDR2 YSLEER. The CDR3 covers 15 residues. The germline V and J ends were trimmed by 4 bases and 2 bases, with 14 bases remaining between them.

In its sample, this clonotype was seen a few times. This chain uses TRBV30 with TRBJ2-1; D ambiguous. V was pared by 1 base and J by 0 bases, with 7 bases between. Germline CDR1 and CDR2: GTSNPN and SVGIG (reference sequence). This CDR3 comprises 14 residues. CDR3 sequence: CAWSGRGSYNEQFF. CDR3 coding DNA: TGTGCCTGGAGTGGTAGAGGCTCCTACAATGAGCAGTTCTTC.

This clonotype has more than one count but fewer than ten. This chain joins TRBV5-1 and TRBJ2-7; D gene unclear. There are 14 residues in the CDR3. Trimming took off 0 bases at V and 2 bases at J, with 9 bases between the two ends. Germline assignment: CDR1 SGHRS and CDR2 YFSETQ. CDR3 nucleotides: TGCGCCAGCAGCTTGGATGGGCAGACCTACGAGCAGTACGTC. It translates to CASSLDGQTYEQYV.

The table lists this clonotype with many counts. The DNA of the CDR3 is TGTGCCAGCAGCCGCGTAGTCGCGGAGACCCAGTACTTC. This translates into CASSRVVAETQYF. The genes are TRBV3-1 and TRBJ2-5; D not certain. CDR3 length equals 13 residues. V lost 4 bases and J lost 5, with 11 bases in between. Germline CDR1 is LGHDT and CDR2 is YNNKEL (reference sequence).

This clonotype showed up many times. This rearrangement joins TRBV20-1 to TRBJ1-5, with 10 bases aligning to TRBD1. J lost 5 bases, V lost 6 bases, and 4 bases had no gene match. This CDR3 contains 13 residues. Germline lookup yields CDR1 DFQATT and CDR2 SNEGSKA (reference sequence). This CDR3 is CSARQGAYQPQHF. Written as DNA, the CDR3 is TGCAGTGCCAGACAGGGGGCGTATCAGCCCCAGCATTTT.

DNA for the CDR3: TGTGCCAGTAACGGTCAGGGAGGCAATCAGCCCCAGCATTTT. Translating gives CASNGQGGNQPQHF. V is TRBV19 and J is TRBJ1-5, with a tentative D call TRBD1 (5 bases). The CDR3 contains 14 residues. CDR1 LNHDA and CDR2 SQIVND come from the germline V gene (reference sequence). Trimming removed 7 bases at V and 2 bases at J, with 12 bases between.

Many counts were recorded for this clonotype. V usage is TRBV7-8 and J usage is TRBJ2-3; the D call may be TRBD1 or TRBD2 (5 bases each). The CDR3 totals 13 residues. V shed 6 bases and J shed 0 bases, with 7 bases lying between them. CDR1 is SGHVS and CDR2 is FQNEAQ in the germline V gene. CDR3 sequence: CASRWGSTDTQYF. DNA of the CDR3: TGTGCCAGCAGGTGGGGGAGCACAGATACGCAGTATTTT.

This clonotype was counted only a few times. The chain carries TRBV7-6 and TRBJ2-1; D may be TRBD2 (6 bases). This CDR3 is built from 14 residues. V was shortened by 4 bases and J by 4 bases, with 11 bases between the two germline ends. Per the germline V gene, CDR1 is SGHVS and CDR2 is FNYEAQ. CDR3: CASSSDGSYNEQFF. The CDR3 coding sequence is TGTGCCAGCAGCTCAGACGGGAGTTACAATGAGCAGTTCTTC.

At least ten counts were recorded for this clonotype. V usage is TRBV20-1 and J usage is TRBJ1-6, with a possible D match to TRBD1 (6 bases). V lost 3 bases to trimming and J lost 6 bases, with 9 bases between them. Per germline, CDR1 DFQATT and CDR2 SNEGSKA (reference sequence). The CDR3 runs to 13 residues. The CDR3 spells CSASRDTNSPLHF. The CDR3 bases are TGCAGTGCTAGCCGGGACACTAATTCACCCCTCCACTTT.

This clonotype was seen a few times. The chain recombines TRBV7-2 with TRBJ2-7; 8 bases align to TRBD1. This CDR3 is 15 amino acids long. The J segment lost 3 bases and the V segment lost 3 bases, leaving 7 bases of the junction unmatched. From germline, CDR1 is SGHTA and CDR2 FQGNSA. The CDR3 spells CASSLSGQDFYEQYF. CDR3 bases: TGTGCCAGCAGCTTGTCGGGACAGGACTTCTACGAGCAGTACTTC.

V is TRBV7-2 and J is TRBJ1-4, with D possibly TRBD1 on 6 matching bases. Germline values: CDR1 SGHTA, CDR2 FQGNSA. The CDR3 has 15 residues. The germline V and J ends were trimmed by 7 bases and 8 bases, with 20 bases remaining between them. CDR3 sequence: CASNQQGLTREKLFF. Here the CDR3 DNA reads TGTGCCAGCAATCAACAGGGTTTAACCCGAGAAAAACTGTTTTTT.

This sequence joins TRBV20-1 and TRBJ1-5; TRBD1 might be the D (6 bases). With 6 bases removed from V and 2 bases from J, the gap between germline ends came to 14 bases. The CDR3 is 14 residues long. Germline CDR1 reads DFQATT; CDR2 reads SNEGSKA (reference sequence). The CDR3 reads CSAEGGAGNQPQHF. The CDR3 DNA reads TGCAGTGCCGAGGGGGGCGCGGGCAATCAGCCCCAGCATTTT.

This chain joins TRBV7-2 and TRBJ2-3; D call uncertain. There are 13 residues in the CDR3. Trimming removed 5 bases from V and 3 bases from J, with 9 bases in between. Germline CDR1 is SGHTA and CDR2 is FQGNSA. The CDR3 coding sequence is TGTGCCAGCAGCCCGCGGCGAACAGATACGCAGTATTTT. Translated: CASSPRRTDTQYF.

This clonotype occurred a few times. This chain connects TRBV18 to TRBJ1-6, with D unclear. The V and J ends lost 6 bases and 2 bases respectively, with 11 bases between them. This CDR3 has 15 residues. Germline loops: CDR1 KGHSH, CDR2 LQKENI. The CDR3, as DNA: TGTGCCAGCTCGCCTCAGGACGCCTATAATTCACCCCTCCACTTT. Translating gives CASSPQDAYNSPLHF.